These 5 T cell receptor beta chains originate from one sample sequenced in a study of cytomegalovirus exposure and HLA in healthy donors. The study ran its PCR with 60 Vbeta and 13 Jbeta primers. Some clones are missing from TCRdb's copy, which holds only in-frame ones; the method was immunoSEQ multiplex PCR. The sample carries roughly 120,000 clones, 70% to 80% recorded once. Input material: PBMCs. Receptors were obtained from a man aged 45 to 65 in good health and CMV-seropositive.

This clone was recorded a few times. The gene calls are TRBV5-8 and TRBJ2-3; D is unclear. CDR1 is SGHTS and CDR2 is YDEGEE in the germline V gene. V lost 0 bases, J lost 5 bases, and 4 bases lay in between. CDR3 length: 12 residues. As DNA, the CDR3 is TGTGCCAGCAGCTTGGGAGTAGATACGCAGTATTTT. It translates to CASSLGVDTQYF. The complete variable domain, with remaining parts taken from reference TRBV5-8 and TRBJ2-3, reads EAGVTQSPTHLIKTRGQQATLRCSPISGHTSVYWYQQALGLGLQFLLWYDEGEERNRGNFPPRFSGRQFPNYSSELNVNALELEDSALYLCASSLGVDTQYFGPGTRLTVL.

The chain has TRBV23-1 and TRBJ1-6, with a possible D match to TRBD1 (5 bases). TRBV23-1 is an open reading frame, and its role is uncertain. The CDR3 consists of 15 residues. Trimming left V 4 bases short and J 7 bases short, with 14 bases between. CDR3 nucleotide sequence: TGCGCCAGCAGTCGCCTCGGACGGGGGAATTCACCCCTCCACTTT. Amino acids: CASSRLGRGNSPLHF.

The chain is built from TRBV18 and TRBJ1-3; D is unclear. Germline-derived CDR1 and CDR2 are KGHSH and LQKENI. The CDR3 spans 17 residues. Trimming removed 0 bases from V and 0 bases from J, with 12 bases in between. The chain's CDR3 is CASSPPTRTVSGNTIYF. CDR3 coding DNA: TGTGCCAGCTCACCACCTACTCGGACTGTCTCTGGAAACACCATATATTTT.

This clone was counted between two and nine times. The V and J genes are TRBV19 and TRBJ1-1, with D uncertain. V lost 5 bases and J lost 3, with 10 bases in between. Germline CDR1 and CDR2: LNHDA and SQIVND (reference sequence). The CDR3 is made up of 13 amino acids. In DNA form, the CDR3 reads TGTGCCAGTAGTCGGTCACTGGACACTGAAGCTTTCTTT. The encoded protein is CASSRSLDTEAFF.

The chain's CDR3 is CASSSGTGGHEQYF. The CDR3 nucleotides read TGCGCCAGCAGCTCCGGGACAGGGGGGCACGAGCAGTACTTC. This sequence joins TRBV5-1 and TRBJ2-7; 11 bases fit TRBD1. The germline gives CDR1 SGHRS, CDR2 YFSETQ. The CDR3 has 14 residues. V lost 3 bases and J lost 5; bases outside the gene matches: 4.